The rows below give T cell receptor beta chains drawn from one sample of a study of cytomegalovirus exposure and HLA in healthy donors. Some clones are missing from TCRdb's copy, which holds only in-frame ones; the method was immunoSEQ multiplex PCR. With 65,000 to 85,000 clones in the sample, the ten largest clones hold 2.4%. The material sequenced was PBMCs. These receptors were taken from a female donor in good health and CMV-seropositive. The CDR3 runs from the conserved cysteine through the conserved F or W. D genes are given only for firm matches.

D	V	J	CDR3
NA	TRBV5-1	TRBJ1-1	CASSPGQRNTEAFF
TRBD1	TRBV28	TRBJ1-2	CASSSAGGHYGYTF
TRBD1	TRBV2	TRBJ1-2	CASSTGGHYGYTF
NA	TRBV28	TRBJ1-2	CASSWDSNYGYTF
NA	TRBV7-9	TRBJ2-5	CASSLVGAGPHRETQYF
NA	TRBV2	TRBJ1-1	CASSQLPGGSGTEAFF
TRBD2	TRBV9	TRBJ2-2	CASSPTSQSSGELFF
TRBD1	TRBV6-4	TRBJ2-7	CASGDSYEQYF
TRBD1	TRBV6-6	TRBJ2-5	CASSYSGQGRETQYF
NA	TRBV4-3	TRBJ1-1	CASSKQDYVTEAFF
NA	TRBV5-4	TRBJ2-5	CASSQAQDSQETQYF
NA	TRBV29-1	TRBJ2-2	CSVDGQPNTGELFF
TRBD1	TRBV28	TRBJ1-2	CASSSGGQGIFF
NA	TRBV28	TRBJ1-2	CASSPASTDYANYGYTF
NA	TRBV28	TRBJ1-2	CASSEITDVYGYTF
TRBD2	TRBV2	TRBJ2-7	CASTPSYSGSIYEQYF
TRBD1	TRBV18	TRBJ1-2	CASSPMDRGYGYTF
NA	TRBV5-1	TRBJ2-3	CASNPVTGDTQYF
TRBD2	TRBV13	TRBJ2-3	CASSSERGVTDTQYF
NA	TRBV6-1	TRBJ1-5	CASSEGAGGSNQPQHF
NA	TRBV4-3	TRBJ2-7	CASSQDLGARGEWYF
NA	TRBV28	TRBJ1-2	CASSSLSNGYTF
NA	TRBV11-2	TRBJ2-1	CASSLVHGLNEQFF
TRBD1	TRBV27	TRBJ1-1	CASSSYTGVGTEAFF
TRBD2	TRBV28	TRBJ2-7	CASRTSAAYEQYF
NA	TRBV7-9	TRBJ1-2	CASSLGANYGYTF
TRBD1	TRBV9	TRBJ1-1	CASSGGGQGGTEAFF
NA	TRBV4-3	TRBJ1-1	CASSQVRGNTEAFF
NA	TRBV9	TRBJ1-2	CASSGSGDYGYTF
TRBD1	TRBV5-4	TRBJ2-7	CAFRTGPEQYF
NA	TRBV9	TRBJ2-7	CASTRGGGDEQYF
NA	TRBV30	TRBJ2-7	CAWRRTVVYEQYF
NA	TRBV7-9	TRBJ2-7	CASSYVSYEQYF
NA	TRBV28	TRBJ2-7	CASSSPWGSGSLPPPYEQYF
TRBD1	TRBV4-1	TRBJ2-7	CASSREWTGDSYEQYF
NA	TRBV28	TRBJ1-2	CASSLRAYGYTF
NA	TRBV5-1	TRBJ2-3	CASSLAGVGTDTQYF
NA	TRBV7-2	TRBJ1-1	CASSLDRVNTEAFF
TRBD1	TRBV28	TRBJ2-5	CASSSSGTGVGETQYF
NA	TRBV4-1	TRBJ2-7	CASSRRTGQSYEQYF